The T cell receptor (beta chain) under discussion was sequenced for a study of graft-versus-host responses after intestinal transplantation. The protocol was immunoSEQ multiplex PCR, while the TCRdb copy is restricted to in-frame clones and leaves out a portion. The sample includes about 50,000 clones, around nine tenths seen only once; the top ten take approximately 2.7%. With respect to this clone: Antigen: not known.

This TCR came from a human donor who was the organ donor for an intestinal transplant. The material sequenced was unstimulated CD4+ T cells sorted from spleen or lymph node cells, taken before transplant.

The CDR3 protein is CASSSITSGRPTDTQYF. The CDR3, as DNA: TGCGCCAGCAGCTCAATAACTAGCGGGAGGCCGACAGATACGCAGTATTTT. This chain connects TRBV5-1 to TRBJ2-3, with 12 bases identical to TRBD2. Germline lookup yields CDR1 SGHRS and CDR2 YFSETQ. Unmatched junction bases numbered 8, after V lost 3 bases and J lost 3 bases. The CDR3 length is 17 residues.